The present T cell receptor (beta chain) was sequenced within a study of T cell responses to AZD1222 COVID-19 vaccine. Study information: Second doses at about 4 or about 12 weeks were pooled. Study results and limitations: The study found Spike-specific TCR breadth and depth rose after two AZD1222 doses. Possibly, clonal diversity was underestimated; donors were largely white British and included more females. Vaccine-associated CD4 TCRs spanned spike, dominant at 160-218 and 743-854.

Assay used: immunoSEQ multiplex PCR; TCRdb lists only in-frame clones, some missing. Found here are some 100,000 clones, 90% of them singletons; the top ten hold 1% to 1.5%. For this clone: The antigen is not known.

The V end was cut by 5 bases, the J end by 6 bases, with 13 bases between. This CDR3 is built from 14 residues. CDR1 SGHAT and CDR2 FQNNGV come from the germline V gene. Sequencing used peripheral blood, obtained on day 0 of AZD1222 vaccination. The chain uses TRBV11-2 and TRBJ1-4; D gene uncertain. The receptor's source is an adult in good health. CDR3 sequence reads: CASSPPWRDEKLFF. The DNA for the CDR3 is TGTGCCAGCAGCCCACCCTGGAGAGATGAAAAACTGTTTTTT.